The sequence of this T cell receptor beta chain was determined in a study of T cell responses to AZD1222 COVID-19 vaccine. The study's findings and limits: Without day 14 samples, only post-peak T cell repertoires were studied.

Data came from immunoSEQ multiplex PCR; TCRdb stores just in-frame clones and leaves some out. The profile shows 130,000 or so clones, roughly nine tenths of them singletons. Germline lookup yields CDR1 LGHDT and CDR2 YNNKEL (reference sequence). V dropped 5 bases and J dropped 1 base, with 15 bases sitting between them. The CDR3 has 16 residues. About this clone itself: The antigen remains unidentified.

The receptor's source is an adult in good health. Sequenced here: peripheral blood, sampled on day 0 of AZD1222 vaccination. The rearrangement links TRBV3-1 (or the pseudogene TRBV3-2) to TRBJ1-3, with D hard to call. The CDR3 DNA reads TGTGCCAGCAGCGAGTTCTTCATAGGGTCTGGAAACACCATATATTTT. This sequence encodes CASSEFFIGSGNTIYF.